The sequence of this T cell receptor beta chain was determined in a study of OX40 agonist ivuxolimab in advanced cancers. Overall study: The study enrolled dose-escalation patients with hepatocellular carcinoma, melanoma, renal cell or head and neck cancer. Past anti-PD-1, anti-PD-L1 or anti-CTLA-4 therapy was accepted, and 35% to 45% had received some. General study points: Clonal expansion was among the lowest in partial responders at 0.1-3.0 mg/kg, especially CD8+.

Concerning this clone: Its antigen remains unidentified.

The protocol was immunoSEQ multiplex PCR, while the TCRdb copy is restricted to in-frame clones and leaves out a portion. Among 30,000 or so clones, approximately 90% were seen once, and the ten largest hold approximately 24%. The CDR3 covers 15 residues. Germline lookup yields CDR1 LNHDA and CDR2 SQIVND (reference sequence). The ends were cut back, 7 bases at V and 8 bases at J, with 20 bases in the middle. The receptor was isolated from an adult with an advanced solid tumor such as melanoma, head and neck, liver or kidney cancer. This sequence joins TRBV19 and TRBJ1-4; D is uncertain. Sequencing was performed on CD4+ or CD8+ T cells sorted from blood, taken in a trial of the OX40 agonist ivuxolimab. The CDR3, as DNA: TGTGCCAGTACCAAAAAAGGAGGGTGGCTAGAAAAACTGTTTTTT. Translated: CASTKKGGWLEKLFF. Using reference TRBV19 and TRBJ1-4 for the parts outside the CDR3, the full variable domain is DGGITQSPKYLFRKEGQNVTLSCEQNLNHDAMYWYRQDPGQGLRLIYYSQIVNDFQKGDIAEGYSVSREKKESFPLTVTSAQKNPTAFYLCASTKKGGWLEKLFFGSGTQLSVL.